The clone carrying this TCR beta chain has at least ten counts. Antigen unknown. At one boundary the junction diverges from the germline segment, which might be a read error. The data were taken from a study of early T cells in non-severe SARS-CoV-2 infection. Overall study: Sequencing targeted bulk RNA from unsorted whole blood, leaving chains unpaired. General study results and limits: Comparison of clonotypes with VDJdb favored anti-spike CD8 responses while missing private and CD4 specificities.

Germline loops: CDR1 MNHEY, CDR2 SVGAGI. The CDR3 is 15 amino acids. Attachment of unique molecular identifiers to individual cDNA molecules was performed. TCRdb re-derived calls from the 5' RACE reads in MiXCR, one entry per CDR3 protein. The repertoire includes about 61,000 distinct CDR3 sequences, 12% of them detected once, and roughly 1.2% sits in the top ten. This TCR came from an adult who was a healthcare worker with PCR-confirmed SARS-CoV-2 infection or an uninfected control (not recorded which). The donor label of this sample is uncertain. The chain recombines TRBV6-5 with TRBJ2-2; no firm D call. The sample in question was whole blood, obtained at baseline. The CDR3 here is CASRPVFSNTGELFF. The CDR3 bases are TGCGCCAGCAGACCCGTCTTTTCGAACACCGGGGAGCTGTTTTTT.